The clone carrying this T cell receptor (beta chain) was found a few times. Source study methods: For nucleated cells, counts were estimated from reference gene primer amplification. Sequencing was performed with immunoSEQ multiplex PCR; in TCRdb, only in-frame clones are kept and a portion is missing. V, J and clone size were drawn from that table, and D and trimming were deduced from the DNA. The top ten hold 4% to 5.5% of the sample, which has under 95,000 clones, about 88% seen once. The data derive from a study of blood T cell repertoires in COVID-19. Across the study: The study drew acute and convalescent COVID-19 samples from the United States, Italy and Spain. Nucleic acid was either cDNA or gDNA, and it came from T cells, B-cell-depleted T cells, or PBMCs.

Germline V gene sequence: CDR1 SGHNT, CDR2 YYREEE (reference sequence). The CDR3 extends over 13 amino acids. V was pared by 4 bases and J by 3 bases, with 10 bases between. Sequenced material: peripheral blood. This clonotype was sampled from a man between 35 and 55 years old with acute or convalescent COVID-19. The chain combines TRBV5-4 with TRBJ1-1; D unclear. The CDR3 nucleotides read TGTGCCAGCAGCGGCGGAACTCACACTGAAGCTTTCTTT. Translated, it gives CASSGGTHTEAFF.